Listed below are T cell receptor beta chains from one sample, sequenced in a study of T-cell memory formation after mild COVID-19. Each CDR3 protein gets one entry after TCRdb re-called the 5' RACE reads with MiXCR. Of under 200,000 distinct CDR3 sequences listed, under 14% were seen once; the top ten hold around 3.8%. The sequencing input was PBMCs or a T cell subset sorted from them (not recorded which). The receptors were sampled from a man younger than 35 who had mild COVID-19 (a few samples of this study predate the infection). Cell type and time point are not known. CDR3s include the opening cysteine and the closing phenylalanine or tryptophan. A D gene is named only where the DNA matches it firmly. Only part of the rows carry a size: once, few, many, or a class if the clone is expanded.

j_gene: TRBJ2-4
abundance: few
v_gene: TRBV5-5
d_gene: -
CDR3aa: CASSLLVAKNIQYF
CDR3nt: TGTGCCAGCAGCTTGCTGGTGGCCAAAAACATTCAGTACTTC

j_gene: TRBJ1-2
abundance: -
v_gene: TRBV28
d_gene: -
CDR3aa: CASSLSTSTF
CDR3nt: TGTGCCAGCAGTTTGTCGACGTCCACCTTC

j_gene: TRBJ1-3
abundance: -
v_gene: TRBV7-9
d_gene: -
CDR3aa: CASSRFSGSHVENTIYF
CDR3nt: TGTGCCAGCAGCCGCTTTTCAGGGAGCCATGTGGAAAACACCATATATTTT

j_gene: TRBJ2-2
abundance: -
v_gene: TRBV7-2
d_gene: TRBD2
CDR3aa: CASSQVAGGYTGELFF
CDR3nt: TGTGCCAGCAGCCAAGTAGCGGGGGGCTATACCGGGGAGCTGTTTTTT

j_gene: TRBJ2-5
abundance: once
v_gene: TRBV20-1
d_gene: -
CDR3aa: CSASGNPRTETQYF
CDR3nt: TGCAGTGCCAGTGGTAATCCCCGTACGGAGACCCAGTACTTC

j_gene: TRBJ2-2
abundance: few
v_gene: TRBV10-3
d_gene: TRBD1
CDR3aa: CATSVTGGDTGELFF
CDR3nt: TGTGCCACCAGCGTGACAGGGGGCGACACCGGGGAGCTGTTTTTT

j_gene: TRBJ1-4
abundance: few
v_gene: TRBV29-1
d_gene: -
CDR3aa: CSVERSAGEKLFF
CDR3nt: TGCAGCGTTGAGAGAAGTGCGGGGGAAAAACTGTTTTTT

j_gene: TRBJ2-1
abundance: few
v_gene: TRBV6-5
d_gene: TRBD2
CDR3aa: CATSAGGHNEQFF
CDR3nt: TGTGCCACCTCAGCGGGGGGGCACAATGAGCAGTTCTTC

j_gene: TRBJ2-3
abundance: few
v_gene: TRBV20-1
d_gene: -
CDR3aa: CSAIARSTDTQYF
CDR3nt: TGCAGTGCTATTGCCAGGAGCACAGATACGCAGTATTTT

j_gene: TRBJ1-1
abundance: many
v_gene: TRBV6-5
d_gene: TRBD1
CDR3aa: CASSLYRGTEAFF
CDR3nt: TGTGCCAGCAGTTTGTACAGGGGCACTGAAGCTTTCTTT

j_gene: TRBJ2-1
abundance: few
v_gene: TRBV29-1
d_gene: TRBD2
CDR3aa: CSVGGTSGGAREQFF
CDR3nt: TGCAGCGTTGGCGGGACTAGCGGGGGGGCTAGGGAGCAGTTCTTC

j_gene: TRBJ1-3
abundance: few
v_gene: TRBV4-3
d_gene: -
CDR3aa: CASSQDNSAMHF
CDR3nt: TGCGCCAGCAGCCAAGACAATTCGGCCATGCATTTT

j_gene: TRBJ1-2
abundance: few
v_gene: TRBV7-2
d_gene: -
CDR3aa: CASSRPGANNYGYTF
CDR3nt: TGTGCCAGCAGCCGTCCCGGGGCCAATAACTATGGCTACACCTTC

j_gene: TRBJ2-7
abundance: -
v_gene: TRBV7-2
d_gene: -
CDR3aa: CASSSDPGPQEQYF
CDR3nt: TGTGCCAGCAGCTCCGATCCGGGTCCCCAGGAGCAGTACTTC

j_gene: TRBJ1-3
abundance: few
v_gene: TRBV6-1
d_gene: TRBD1
CDR3aa: CASSEGGTVSGNTIYF
CDR3nt: TGTGCCAGCAGTGAAGGGGGGACAGTCTCTGGAAACACCATATATTTT

j_gene: TRBJ1-5
abundance: few
v_gene: TRBV12-3/TRBV12-4
d_gene: -
CDR3aa: CASSLLAGAAQHF
CDR3nt: TGTGCCAGCAGTTTATTGGCGGGGGCGGCCCAGCATTTT

j_gene: TRBJ1-5
abundance: -
v_gene: TRBV6-2/TRBV6-3
d_gene: -
CDR3aa: CASSYPIASSLPNQPQHF
CDR3nt: TGTGCCAGCAGTTACCCGATCGCTTCCAGTCTTCCCAATCAGCCCCAGCATTTT

j_gene: TRBJ2-3
abundance: -
v_gene: TRBV7-2
d_gene: TRBD2
CDR3aa: CASSSPGTSGGAADTQYF
CDR3nt: TGTGCCAGCAGCTCCCCCGGGACTAGCGGGGGGGCTGCAGATACGCAGTATTTT

j_gene: TRBJ1-1
abundance: -
v_gene: TRBV11-1
d_gene: TRBD1
CDR3aa: CASSWGDRGINTEAFF
CDR3nt: TGTGCCAGCAGCTGGGGGGACAGGGGAATCAACACTGAAGCTTTCTTT

j_gene: TRBJ2-5
abundance: few
v_gene: TRBV6-2/TRBV6-3
d_gene: -
CDR3aa: CASSSTTQETQYF
CDR3nt: TGTGCCAGCAGTTCGACAACACAAGAGACCCAGTACTTC

j_gene: TRBJ2-5
abundance: -
v_gene: TRBV20-1
d_gene: TRBD1
CDR3aa: CSARDLGQGHQETQYF
CDR3nt: TGCAGTGCTAGAGATCTCGGACAGGGCCACCAAGAGACCCAGTACTTC

j_gene: TRBJ1-1
abundance: many
v_gene: TRBV27
d_gene: -
CDR3aa: CASSLLSGGEAFF
CDR3nt: TGTGCCAGCAGTTTATTATCCGGCGGCGAAGCTTTCTTT

j_gene: TRBJ2-5
abundance: few
v_gene: TRBV5-1
d_gene: TRBD2
CDR3aa: CASSLARGGLETQYF
CDR3nt: TGCGCCAGCAGCTTGGCGCGGGGGGGCTTGGAGACCCAGTACTTC

j_gene: TRBJ1-5
abundance: few
v_gene: TRBV24-1
d_gene: -
CDR3aa: CATSYGNQPQHF
CDR3nt: TGTGCCACCAGTTACGGCAATCAGCCCCAGCATTTT

j_gene: TRBJ1-5
abundance: -
v_gene: TRBV5-6
d_gene: -
CDR3aa: CASSLTGFPLASNQPQHF
CDR3nt: TGTGCCAGCAGCTTGACAGGGTTTCCTTTGGCAAGCAATCAGCCCCAGCATTTT

j_gene: TRBJ2-7
abundance: few
v_gene: TRBV5-1
d_gene: -
CDR3aa: CASSRDPGVYEQYF
CDR3nt: TGCGCCAGCAGCCGGGACCCCGGCGTTTACGAGCAGTACTTC

j_gene: TRBJ1-2
abundance: few
v_gene: TRBV24-1
d_gene: -
CDR3aa: CATSDAPREPYGYTF
CDR3nt: TGTGCCACCAGTGATGCCCCGAGGGAACCCTATGGCTACACCTTC

j_gene: TRBJ2-4
abundance: many
v_gene: TRBV4-1
d_gene: -
CDR3aa: CASSQDLTFKNIQYF
CDR3nt: TGCGCCAGCAGCCAAGATCTGACCTTTAAAAACATTCAGTACTTC

j_gene: TRBJ2-5
abundance: many
v_gene: TRBV7-8
d_gene: -
CDR3aa: CASSRGWGAGQETQYF
CDR3nt: TGTGCCAGCAGCCGCGGATGGGGGGCGGGACAAGAGACCCAGTACTTC

j_gene: TRBJ1-2
abundance: -
v_gene: TRBV12-3/TRBV12-4
d_gene: -
CDR3aa: CASSLRAGDYGYTF
CDR3nt: TGTGCCAGCAGTTTAAGGGCAGGGGACTATGGCTACACCTTC

j_gene: TRBJ2-2
abundance: few
v_gene: TRBV5-1
d_gene: TRBD2
CDR3aa: CASSALAQRGNTGELFF
CDR3nt: TGCGCCAGCAGCGCGCTTGCCCAGCGGGGGAACACCGGGGAGCTGTTTTTT

j_gene: TRBJ1-1
abundance: few
v_gene: TRBV4-2
d_gene: TRBD1
CDR3aa: CASSPRDSRNTEAFF
CDR3nt: TGTGCCAGCAGCCCCCGGGACAGCCGGAACACTGAAGCTTTCTTT

j_gene: TRBJ1-2
abundance: -
v_gene: TRBV19
d_gene: TRBD1
CDR3aa: CASSRDRGNYGYTF
CDR3nt: TGTGCCAGTAGTCGCGACAGGGGGAACTATGGCTACACCTTC

j_gene: TRBJ2-3
abundance: -
v_gene: TRBV28
d_gene: TRBD2
CDR3aa: CASSLWGGIPDTQYF
CDR3nt: TGTGCCAGCAGTTTGTGGGGGGGGATACCAGATACGCAGTATTTT

j_gene: TRBJ2-2
abundance: few
v_gene: TRBV7-8
d_gene: -
CDR3aa: CASKPPRELVSGELFF
CDR3nt: TGTGCCAGCAAACCTCCTCGGGAACTCGTTTCCGGGGAGCTGTTTTTT

j_gene: TRBJ2-7
abundance: many
v_gene: TRBV6-2/TRBV6-3
d_gene: TRBD2
CDR3aa: CASRLAGSAYEQYF
CDR3nt: TGTGCCAGCAGGTTAGCGGGTTCGGCCTACGAGCAGTACTTC

j_gene: TRBJ2-2
abundance: -
v_gene: TRBV6-6
d_gene: TRBD2
CDR3aa: CASSFHRLAGGPGELFF
CDR3nt: TGTGCCAGCAGTTTCCACCGACTAGCGGGGGGGCCCGGGGAGCTGTTTTTT

j_gene: TRBJ2-7
abundance: many
v_gene: TRBV4-1
d_gene: -
CDR3aa: CASSQGLVVSYEQYF
CDR3nt: TGCGCCAGCAGCCAAGGACTAGTGGTCTCCTACGAGCAGTACTTC

j_gene: TRBJ2-2
abundance: -
v_gene: TRBV11-2
d_gene: TRBD2
CDR3aa: CASSLGGLAGVGELFF
CDR3nt: TGTGCCAGCAGCTTAGGGGGACTAGCGGGGGTCGGGGAGCTGTTTTTT

j_gene: TRBJ2-5
abundance: -
v_gene: TRBV20-1
d_gene: TRBD1
CDR3aa: CSANRDSHQETQYF
CDR3nt: TGCAGTGCCAACCGGGACAGTCATCAAGAGACCCAGTACTTC